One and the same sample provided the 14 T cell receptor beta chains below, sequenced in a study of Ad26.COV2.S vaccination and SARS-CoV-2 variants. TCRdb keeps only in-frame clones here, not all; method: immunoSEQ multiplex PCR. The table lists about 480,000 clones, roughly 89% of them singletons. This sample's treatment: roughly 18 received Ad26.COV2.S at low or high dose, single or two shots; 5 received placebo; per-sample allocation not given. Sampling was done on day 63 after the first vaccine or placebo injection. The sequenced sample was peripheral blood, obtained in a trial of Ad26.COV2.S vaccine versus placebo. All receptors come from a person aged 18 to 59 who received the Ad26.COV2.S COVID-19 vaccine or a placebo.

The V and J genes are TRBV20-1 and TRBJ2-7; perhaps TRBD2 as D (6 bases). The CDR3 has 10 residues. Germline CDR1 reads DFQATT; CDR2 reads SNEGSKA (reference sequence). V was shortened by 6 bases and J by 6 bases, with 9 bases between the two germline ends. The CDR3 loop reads CSARGGEQYF. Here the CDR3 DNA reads TGCAGTGCGCGGGGCGGCGAGCAGTACTTC.

The CDR3 sequence is CASSTQRETFEQFF. The DNA of the CDR3 is TGTGCCAGCAGCACCCAGCGGGAGACCTTCGAGCAGTTCTTC. The gene calls are TRBV7-6 and TRBJ2-1, with TRBD2 matching 8 bases. V dropped 5 bases and J dropped 10; count of bases not matched to a gene: 10. In germline, CDR1 is SGHVS, CDR2 FNYEAQ. This CDR3 is built from 14 residues.

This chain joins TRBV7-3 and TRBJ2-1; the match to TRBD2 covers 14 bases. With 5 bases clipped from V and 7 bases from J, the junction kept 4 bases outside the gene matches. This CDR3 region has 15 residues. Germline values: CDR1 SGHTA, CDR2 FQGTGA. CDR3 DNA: TGTGCCAGCAGCCGCCGGACTAGCGGGAGGAATGAGCAGTTCTTC. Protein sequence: CASSRRTSGRNEQFF.

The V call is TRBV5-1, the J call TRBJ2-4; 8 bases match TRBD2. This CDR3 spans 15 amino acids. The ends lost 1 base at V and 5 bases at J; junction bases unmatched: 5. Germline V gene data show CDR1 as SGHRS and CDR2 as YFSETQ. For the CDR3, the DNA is TGCGCCAGCAGCTTGTCGGGAGGGCCCCAAAACATTCAGTACTTC. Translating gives CASSLSGGPQNIQYF.

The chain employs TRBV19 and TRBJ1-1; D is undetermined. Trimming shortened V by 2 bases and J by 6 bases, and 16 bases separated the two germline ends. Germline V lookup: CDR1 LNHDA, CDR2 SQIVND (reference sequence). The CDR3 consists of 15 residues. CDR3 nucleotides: TGTGCCAGTAGTATAACCCCAAACGGCAAGGCTGAAGCTTTCTTT. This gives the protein CASSITPNGKAEAFF.

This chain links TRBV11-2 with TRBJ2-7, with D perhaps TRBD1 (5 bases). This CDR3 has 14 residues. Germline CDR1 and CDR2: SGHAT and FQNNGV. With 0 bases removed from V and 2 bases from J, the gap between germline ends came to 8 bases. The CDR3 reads CASSLDQGPYEQYF. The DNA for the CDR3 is TGTGCCAGCAGCTTAGACCAGGGCCCCTACGAGCAGTACTTC.

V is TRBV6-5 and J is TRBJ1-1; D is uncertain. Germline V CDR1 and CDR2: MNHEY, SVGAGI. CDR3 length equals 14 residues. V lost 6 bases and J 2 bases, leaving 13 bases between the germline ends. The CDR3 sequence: CASRRNQINTEAFF. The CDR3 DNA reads TGTGCCAGCAGGAGAAACCAGATAAACACTGAAGCTTTCTTT.

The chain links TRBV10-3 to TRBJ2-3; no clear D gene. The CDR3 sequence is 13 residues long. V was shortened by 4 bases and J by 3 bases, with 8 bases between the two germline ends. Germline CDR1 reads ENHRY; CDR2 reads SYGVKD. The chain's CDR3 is CAISVYGTDTQYF. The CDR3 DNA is TGTGCCATCAGTGTCTATGGGACAGATACGCAGTATTTT.

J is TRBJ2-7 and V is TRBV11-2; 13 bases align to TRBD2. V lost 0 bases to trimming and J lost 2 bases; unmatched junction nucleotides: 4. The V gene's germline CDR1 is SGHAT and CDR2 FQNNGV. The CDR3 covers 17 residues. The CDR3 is CASSLDLGLAGAYEQYF. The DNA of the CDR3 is TGTGCCAGCAGCTTAGATCTTGGACTAGCGGGGGCCTACGAGCAGTACTTC.

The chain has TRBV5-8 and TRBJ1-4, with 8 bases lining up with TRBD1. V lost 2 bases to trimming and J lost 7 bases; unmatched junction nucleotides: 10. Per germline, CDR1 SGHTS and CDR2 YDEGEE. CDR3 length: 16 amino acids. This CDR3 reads CASSLSTRGRSEKLFF. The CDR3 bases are TGTGCCAGCAGCTTAAGTACCAGGGGGCGGAGTGAAAAACTGTTTTTT. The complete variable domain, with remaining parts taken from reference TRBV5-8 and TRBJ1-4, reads EAGVTQSPTHLIKTRGQQATLRCSPISGHTSVYWYQQALGLGLQFLLWYDEGEERNRGNFPPRFSGRQFPNYSSELNVNALELEDSALYLCASSLSTRGRSEKLFFGSGTQLSVL.

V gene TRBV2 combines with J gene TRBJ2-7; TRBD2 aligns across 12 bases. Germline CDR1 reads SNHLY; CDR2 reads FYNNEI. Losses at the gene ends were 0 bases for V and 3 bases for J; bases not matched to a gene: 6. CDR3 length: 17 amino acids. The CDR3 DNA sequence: TGTGCCAGCAGTGAAGCGGGAGGACTAGCGGGGTACTACGAGCAGTACTTC. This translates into CASSEAGGLAGYYEQYF.

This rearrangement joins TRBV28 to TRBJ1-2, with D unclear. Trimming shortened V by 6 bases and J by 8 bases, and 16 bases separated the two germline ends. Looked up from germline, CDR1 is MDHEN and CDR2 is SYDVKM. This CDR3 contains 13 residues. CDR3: CASSYYQSTGYTF. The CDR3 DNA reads TGTGCCAGCAGCTATTACCAGAGTACCGGCTACACCTTC.

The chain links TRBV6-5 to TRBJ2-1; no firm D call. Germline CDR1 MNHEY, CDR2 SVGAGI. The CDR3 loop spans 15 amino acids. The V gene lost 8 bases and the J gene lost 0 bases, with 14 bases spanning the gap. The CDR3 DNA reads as TGTGCCAGCCTCGACCCTGGTAGCTCCTACAATGAGCAGTTCTTC. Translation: CASLDPGSSYNEQFF.

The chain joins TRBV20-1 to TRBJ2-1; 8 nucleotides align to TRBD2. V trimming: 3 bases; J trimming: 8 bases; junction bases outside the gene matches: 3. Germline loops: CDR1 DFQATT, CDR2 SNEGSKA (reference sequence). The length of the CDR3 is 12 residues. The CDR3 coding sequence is TGCAGTGCTAGTTCCGGGGGGGATGAGCAGTTCTTC. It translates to CSASSGGDEQFF.